This TCR beta chain was captured in a study of radiotherapy plus CTLA-4 blockade in lung cancer. Looking at the study overall: Objective responses arose in roughly 18% of patients, and around 32% experienced disease control. General study findings and limits: Reports state that early shifts in blood T cell clones, with interferon-beta, best predicted response.

The study gave focal radiation plus ipilimumab CTLA-4 blockade to patients with chemo-refractory metastatic non-small-cell lung cancer. Profiled with immunoSEQ multiplex PCR; TCRdb holds only in-frame clones, not every one. The sample yields tens of thousands of clones, around 76% seen once. V was pared by 8 bases and J by 0 bases, with 9 bases between. The CDR3 totals 13 residues. CDR1 is SGHVS and CDR2 is FQNEAQ in the germline V gene. About this clone itself: Antigen unknown.

This clonotype was obtained from a human donor with non-small cell lung cancer who had a complete response to radiotherapy plus ipilimumab. The chain couples TRBV7-8 to TRBJ2-3; D is unresolved. The specimen comprised peripheral blood, sampled from a patient treated with radiotherapy plus ipilimumab. Here the CDR3 reads CASARASTDTQYF. The DNA of the CDR3 is TGTGCCAGCGCAAGAGCAAGCACAGATACGCAGTATTTT.